Detailed here is one T cell receptor beta chain. Its specificity is not known. This sample is part of a study of CD8 T cells in Susac syndrome. cDNA came from roughly 0.5 to 1 ug RNA primed by random hexamers. A single record per CDR3 protein comes from TCRdb applying MiXCR to the immunoSEQ multiplex PCR reads. The sample includes some 130,000 distinct CDR3 sequences, over 90% of them seen just once. The study, taken as a whole, reports: Clonal expansion of Susac CD8+ cells peaked in TEMRA cells, and it also peaked in active patients.

V shed 8 bases and J shed 0 bases, with 4 bases lying between them. This CDR3 region has 11 residues. Germline V lookup: CDR1 LNHDA, CDR2 SQIVND (reference sequence). This receptor was obtained from a human donor with Susac syndrome. The V and J genes are TRBV19 and TRBJ1-1; D remains unclear. The sequencing input was CD8+ T cells from PBMCs. Here the CDR3 reads CASYLNTEAFF. The CDR3 DNA follows: TGTGCCAGTTACCTGAACACTGAAGCTTTCTTT.